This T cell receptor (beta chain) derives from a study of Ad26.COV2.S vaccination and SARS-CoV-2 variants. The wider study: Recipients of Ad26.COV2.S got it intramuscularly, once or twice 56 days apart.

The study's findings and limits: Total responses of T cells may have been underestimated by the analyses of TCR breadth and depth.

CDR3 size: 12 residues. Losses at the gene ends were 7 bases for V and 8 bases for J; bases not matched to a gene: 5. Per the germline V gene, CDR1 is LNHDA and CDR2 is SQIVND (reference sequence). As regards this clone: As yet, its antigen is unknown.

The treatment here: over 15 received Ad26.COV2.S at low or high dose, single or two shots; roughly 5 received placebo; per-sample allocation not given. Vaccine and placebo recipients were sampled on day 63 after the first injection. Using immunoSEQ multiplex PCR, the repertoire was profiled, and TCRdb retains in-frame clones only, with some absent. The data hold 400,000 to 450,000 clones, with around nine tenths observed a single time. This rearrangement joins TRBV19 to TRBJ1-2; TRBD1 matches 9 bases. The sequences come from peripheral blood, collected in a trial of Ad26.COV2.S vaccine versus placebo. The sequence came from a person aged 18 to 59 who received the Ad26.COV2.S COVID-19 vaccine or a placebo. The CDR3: CASKDRGLGYTF. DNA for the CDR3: TGTGCCAGTAAGGACAGGGGACTAGGCTACACCTTC.